This entry lists 32 T cell receptor beta chains sequenced from one sample in a study of blood T cell repertoires in COVID-19. TCRdb's table, derived via immunoSEQ multiplex PCR, lists solely in-frame clones and lacks some. The sample lists about 220,000 clones; about 86% were seen once. The sample comprised PBMCs or T cells enriched from blood (not recorded which). The receptor set was obtained from a woman in her forties or fifties with acute COVID-19.

The chain employs TRBV7-9 and TRBJ2-2, with D possibly being TRBD2 (7 bases). This CDR3 is 17 amino acids long. The germline V gene encodes CDR1 SEHNR and CDR2 FQNEAQ (reference sequence). V was pared by 10 bases and J by 5 bases, with 26 bases between. CDR3 in DNA: TGTGCCACCGTTAAGGGCGGGGGCAGGGCGGTGACCGGGGAGCTGTTTTTT. Translation: CATVKGGGRAVTGELFF.

This chain connects TRBV7-9 to TRBJ2-3; perhaps TRBD1 as D (5 bases). The CDR3 length is 13 residues. CDR1 SEHNR and CDR2 FQNEAQ come from the germline V gene (reference sequence). The germline V and J ends were trimmed by 5 bases and 4 bases, with 10 bases remaining between them. Here the CDR3 DNA reads TGTGCCAGCAGCCCGAAGGGGCCAGATACGCAGTATTTT. It codes for CASSPKGPDTQYF.

V gene TRBV19 combines with J gene TRBJ2-5; tentatively, D is TRBD2 (5 bases). The CDR3 covers 14 residues. Trimming took 9 bases from V and 6 from J, leaving 20 bases between them. Germline V gene data show CDR1 as LNHDA and CDR2 as SQIVND (reference sequence). CDR3 bases: TGTGCCAGCCTACTTTACAGCGGAAGAAAGACCCAGTACTTC. It encodes CASLLYSGRKTQYF.

Of note for this clone: Other DNA sequences of this sample code for an identical CDR3. The rearrangement links TRBV19 to TRBJ1-1; possible D gene TRBD1, 6 bases. Germline V gene sequence: CDR1 LNHDA, CDR2 SQIVND (reference sequence). Trimming cost V 4 bases and J 0 bases, with 12 bases left between them. This CDR3 is built from 15 residues. In DNA, the CDR3 is TGTGCCAGTAGTACCCCGGACAGCCTGAACACTGAAGCTTTCTTT. It yields the protein CASSTPDSLNTEAFF.

J is TRBJ1-3 and V is TRBV6-5; D is undetermined. V shed 2 bases and J shed 4 bases, with 12 bases lying between them. This CDR3 is 15 amino acids long. Germline CDR1 and CDR2: MNHEY and SVGAGI. This CDR3 is CASSYREPGGNTIYF. The CDR3 DNA follows: TGTGCCAGCAGTTACAGGGAGCCTGGAGGAAACACCATATATTTT.

The rearrangement uses TRBV7-2 and TRBJ1-3; D is possibly TRBD1 (6 bases). The CDR3 length is 16 residues. Germline V gene data show CDR1 as SGHTA and CDR2 as FQGNSA. Deletions cut 5 bases from V and 4 bases from J, with 18 bases between. The CDR3 DNA follows: TGTGCCAGCAGCGAAGCTACAGGGTGGATGGGAAACACCATATATTTT. Amino acids: CASSEATGWMGNTIYF. The entire variable domain, with the rest obtained from reference TRBV7-2 and TRBJ1-3, is as follows: GAGVSQSPSNKVTEKGKDVELRCDPISGHTALYWYRQSLGQGLEFLIYFQGNSAPDKSGLPSDRFSAERTGGSVSTLTIQRTQQEDSAVYLCASSEATGWMGNTIYFGEGSWLTVV.

The CDR3 DNA reads as TGCGCCAGCAGCGTCAGCGGGAGTGGAGGAGAGACCCAGTACTTC. Translation: CASSVSGSGGETQYF. This chain links TRBV5-1 with TRBJ2-5, with 8 bases lining up with TRBD2. The CDR3 length is 15 residues. The junction had 9 bases not matched to a gene; V was cut back by 4 bases and J by 4 bases. Per germline, CDR1 SGHRS and CDR2 YFSETQ.

The J gene is TRBJ1-3, the V gene TRBV2, with 9 positions matching TRBD1. The CDR3 totals 13 residues. V dropped 11 bases and J dropped 7; count of bases not matched to a gene: 9. Germline V gene lookup returns CDR1 SNHLY and CDR2 FYNNEI. In DNA, the CDR3 is TGTGCCCAGCTCAGGACAGGGGCGAACACCATATATTTT. Protein sequence: CAQLRTGANTIYF.

This clone showed up just once. This chain uses TRBV7-9 with TRBJ2-1, with TRBD2 identical over 13 bases. The germline gives CDR1 SEHNR, CDR2 FQNEAQ (reference sequence). This CDR3 has 18 residues. With 5 bases clipped from V and 12 bases from J, the junction kept 19 bases outside the gene matches. The CDR3 sequence is CASSPRVLLAGGPWAQFF. The CDR3 nucleotides read TGTGCCAGCAGCCCCCGCGTGCTACTAGCGGGGGGGCCTTGGGCGCAGTTCTTC. The entire variable domain, with the rest obtained from reference TRBV7-9 and TRBJ2-1, is as follows: DTGVSQNPRHKITKRGQNVTFRCDPISEHNRLYWYRQTLGQGPEFLTYFQNEAQLEKSRLLSDRFSAERPKGSFSTLEIQRTEQGDSAMYLCASSPRVLLAGGPWAQFFGPGTRLTVL.

The CDR3 coding sequence is TGCGCCAGCAGCCAAGATTCGCACAGCCCGAACTATGGCTACACCTTC. Translated: CASSQDSHSPNYGYTF. V and J are TRBV4-3 and TRBJ1-2, with D unresolved. The CDR3 extends over 16 amino acids. V was trimmed by 0 bases and J by 2 bases, leaving 13 bases between them. Germline assignment: CDR1 LGHNA and CDR2 YSLEER.

The chain has TRBV28 and TRBJ1-6; D possibly corresponds to TRBD1 (6 bases). Trimming removed 11 bases at V and 8 bases at J, with 10 bases between. Germline lookup yields CDR1 MDHEN and CDR2 SYDVKM. This CDR3 has 11 amino acids. The CDR3 loop reads CAGGAYSPLHF. CDR3 nucleotide sequence: TGTGCCGGGGGGGCCTATTCACCCCTCCACTTT.

The sample holds a few counts of this clone. The chain combines TRBV4-2 with TRBJ2-7, with 11 bases matching TRBD2. The V and J ends lost 3 bases and 0 bases, in that order; junction bases with no gene match: 4. Germline V gene sequence: CDR1 LGHNA, CDR2 YNFKEQ. This CDR3 is 16 amino acids long. CDR3 coding DNA: TGTGCCAGCAGCCACCTTAGCGGGAGGGCCTCCTACGAGCAGTACTTC. This translates into CASSHLSGRASYEQYF.

This clone was counted between two and nine times. J is TRBJ1-1 and V is TRBV27; 10 nucleotides match TRBD1. The CDR3 is 15 residues long. With 4 bases clipped from V and 4 bases from J, the junction kept 6 bases outside the gene matches. CDR1 and CDR2 from the germline V gene are MNHEY and SMNVEV (reference sequence). In DNA form, the CDR3 reads TGTGCCAGCAGTTCACCGGGACAGGGGCGCACTGAAGCTTTCTTT. This translates into CASSSPGQGRTEAFF.

This sequence joins TRBV7-3 and TRBJ2-1, with 9 bases fitting TRBD1. The CDR3 extends over 15 amino acids. With V trimmed by 6 bases and J by 7 bases, 10 bases remained unmatched. The germline V gene has CDR1 SGHTA and CDR2 FQGTGA. The CDR3 region is CASSHGTGNGNEQFF. The CDR3 region has the DNA TGTGCCAGCAGTCACGGGACAGGGAATGGGAATGAGCAGTTCTTC.

The V and J genes are TRBV7-2 and TRBJ2-3, with D possibly matching TRBD2 (7 bases). The CDR3 extends over 17 amino acids. V lost 3 bases, J lost 7 bases, and 23 bases lay in between. CDR1 is SGHTA, CDR2 FQGNSA, per germline. CDR3 in amino acids: CASSLQLGVGGGYTQYF. The CDR3 region has the DNA TGTGCCAGCAGCTTGCAATTAGGGGTAGGGGGGGGTTATACGCAGTATTTT.

The chain carries TRBV28 and TRBJ1-2; D perhaps matches TRBD1 (6 bases). The germline V gene has CDR1 MDHEN and CDR2 SYDVKM. The CDR3 totals 13 residues. The V end lost 5 bases, the J end lost 7 bases, and 14 bases lay between the germline ends. CDR3 region: CASSPDRWGGYTF. DNA of the CDR3: TGTGCCAGCAGTCCAGACAGGTGGGGTGGCTACACCTTC.

The chain recombines TRBV29-1 with TRBJ2-3, with D possibly TRBD1 on 5 matching bases. Trimming left V 1 base short and J 7 bases short, with 15 bases between. CDR1 is SQVTM and CDR2 is ANQGSEA in the germline V gene. This CDR3 comprises 14 residues. Here the CDR3 reads CSVEGQGSINTQYF. The CDR3 DNA sequence: TGCAGCGTTGAAGGGCAGGGAAGTATAAATACGCAGTATTTT.

The chain couples TRBV28 to TRBJ2-2; maybe TRBD2 (6 bases). The germline V gene encodes CDR1 MDHEN and CDR2 SYDVKM. The CDR3 consists of 15 residues. V was shortened by 7 bases and J by 4 bases, with 16 bases between the two germline ends. The CDR3 sequence: CASTAWRAVTGELFF. In DNA, the CDR3 is TGTGCCAGCACCGCTTGGAGGGCGGTCACCGGGGAGCTGTTTTTT.

The rearrangement links TRBV6-2 or TRBV6-3 to TRBJ2-7; D gene unclear. Trimming removed 2 bases from V and 2 bases from J, with 10 bases in between. The CDR3 covers 14 residues. The germline V gene has CDR1 MNHEY and CDR2 SVGEGT. CDR3 residues: CASSYRLTTYEQYF. DNA for the CDR3: TGTGCCAGCAGTTACAGACTCACCACCTACGAGCAGTACTTC.

Only one count was recorded for this clone. The chain is built from TRBV19 and TRBJ2-7, with TRBD2 matching 7 bases. This CDR3 region has 15 residues. Germline lookup yields CDR1 LNHDA and CDR2 SQIVND (reference sequence). The ends lost 1 base at V and 2 bases at J; junction bases unmatched: 5. In nucleotides, the CDR3 is TGTGCCAGTAGTATAGGGCGGGGGACCACCTACGAGCAGTACTTC. This codes for CASSIGRGTTYEQYF.

The rearrangement uses TRBV2 and TRBJ1-2, with D maybe TRBD1 (5 bases). This CDR3 is 12 amino acids long. Per germline, CDR1 SNHLY and CDR2 FYNNEI. V dropped 3 bases and J dropped 8 bases, with 10 bases sitting between them. The CDR3 region is CASSEGWGGYTF. CDR3 DNA: TGTGCCAGCAGTGAGGGCTGGGGCGGCTACACCTTC.

The chain carries TRBV29-1 and TRBJ2-7; D call uncertain. V lost 7 bases, J lost 0 bases, and 7 bases lay in between. The CDR3 has 11 amino acids. Germline assignment: CDR1 SQVTM and CDR2 ANQGSEA. The CDR3 nucleotides are TGCAGCGCCGGAGTCTCCTACGAGCAGTACTTC. This translates into CSAGVSYEQYF.

This chain links TRBV12-3 or TRBV12-4 with TRBJ1-1, with a weak D call TRBD1 (6 bases). The V gene lost 3 bases and the J gene lost 5 bases, with 10 bases spanning the gap. CDR3 size: 13 residues. The CDR3 protein is CASSFNRVTEAFF. CDR3 bases: TGTGCCAGCAGTTTCAACAGGGTGACTGAAGCTTTCTTT.

The chain joins TRBV24-1 to TRBJ1-5, with 7 bases matching TRBD1. Germline V gene data show CDR1 as KGHDR and CDR2 as SFDVKD. Unmatched junction bases numbered 9, after V lost 9 bases and J lost 8 bases. The CDR3 totals 13 residues. Here the CDR3 DNA reads TGTGCCACCCCAACTCAGGGGGTTAAGCCCCAGCATTTT. As protein: CATPTQGVKPQHF.

The J gene is TRBJ2-1, the V gene TRBV6-7; 12 bases match TRBD2. TRBV6-7 is an open reading frame whose function is uncertain. The V gene end was trimmed by 11 bases and the J gene end by 4 bases; junction bases not matched to a gene: 9. The CDR3 sequence is 15 residues long. The CDR3 loop reads CAGHSSGRAYNEQFF. In nucleotides, the CDR3 is TGTGCCGGCCACTCTAGCGGGAGGGCTTACAATGAGCAGTTCTTC.

This chain links TRBV7-2 with TRBJ2-7; the match to TRBD2 covers 9 bases. The CDR3 contains 17 residues. The germline gives CDR1 SGHTA, CDR2 FQGNSA. The ends lost 5 bases at V and 3 bases at J; junction bases unmatched: 14. The CDR3 DNA reads as TGTGCCAGCAGCCCCTCTTCACTAGCGGGCACCGACTACGAGCAGTACTTC. Protein sequence: CASSPSSLAGTDYEQYF.

V gene TRBV3-1 (or the pseudogene TRBV3-2) combines with J gene TRBJ1-5; D is uncertain. V gave up 4 bases and J gave up 2 bases, with 12 bases separating them. The germline V gene encodes CDR1 LGHDT and CDR2 YNNKEL (reference sequence). CDR3 length equals 15 residues. The CDR3: CASSRSEARNQPQHF. The CDR3 DNA follows: TGTGCCAGCAGCCGGTCTGAAGCCCGCAATCAGCCCCAGCATTTT.

The chain has TRBV5-1 and TRBJ2-2; D gene ambiguous. Germline V CDR1 and CDR2: SGHRS, YFSETQ. The CDR3 runs to 15 residues. V was shortened by 1 base and J by 3 bases, with 10 bases between the two germline ends. CDR3 DNA sequence: TGCGCCAGCAGCTTGCGTCTAGGCTACACCGGGGAGCTGTTTTTT. Protein: CASSLRLGYTGELFF.

V gene TRBV5-4 combines with J gene TRBJ2-6; a possible D gene is TRBD1 (5 bases). V was trimmed by 4 bases and J by 4 bases, leaving 12 bases between them. The CDR3 is 15 residues long. Germline V gives CDR1 SGHNT, CDR2 YYREEE (reference sequence). Written as DNA, the CDR3 is TGTGCCAGCAGCCAGGGCGGTCCCGGGGCCAACGTCCTGACTTTC. It yields the protein CASSQGGPGANVLTF.

The V and J genes are TRBV28 and TRBJ2-7, with TRBD1 matching 7 bases. The CDR3 loop spans 15 amino acids. CDR1 is MDHEN, CDR2 SYDVKM, per germline. V shed 4 bases and J 7 bases; nucleotides not matched to a gene: 13. Written as DNA, the CDR3 is TGTGCCAGCAGTTCAGGGGACAGTGGGGTGCGGGAGCAGTACTTC. It encodes CASSSGDSGVREQYF.

This sequence joins TRBV4-2 and TRBJ2-7; D is unclear. The CDR3 sequence is 14 residues long. V lost 3 bases, J lost 1 base, and 10 bases lay in between. CDR1 is LGHNA, CDR2 YNFKEQ, per germline. For the CDR3, the DNA is TGTGCCAGCAGCCAGAACCAGATTTCCTACGAGCAGTACTTC. It is translated as CASSQNQISYEQYF.

The rearrangement uses TRBV4-1 and TRBJ1-2; 9 bases are a match to TRBD1. V dropped 3 bases and J dropped 4; count of bases not matched to a gene: 18. Germline V gene sequence: CDR1 MGHRA, CDR2 YSYEKL. This CDR3 spans 19 amino acids. CDR3 loop: CASSQPYRGPNMEGYGYTF. The CDR3 DNA follows: TGCGCCAGCAGCCAGCCATACAGGGGGCCTAATATGGAGGGCTATGGCTACACCTTC.